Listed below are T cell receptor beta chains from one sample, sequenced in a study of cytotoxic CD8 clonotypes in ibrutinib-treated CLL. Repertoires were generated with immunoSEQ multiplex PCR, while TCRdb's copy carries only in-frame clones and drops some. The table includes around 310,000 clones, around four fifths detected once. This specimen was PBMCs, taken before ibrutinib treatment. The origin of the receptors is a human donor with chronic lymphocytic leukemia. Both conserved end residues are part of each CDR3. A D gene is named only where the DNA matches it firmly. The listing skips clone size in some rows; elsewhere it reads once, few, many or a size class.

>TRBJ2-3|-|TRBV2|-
TGTGCCAGCAGTGAATCGACGAATAGAGGTAGCGAGGATACGCAGTATTTT
CASSESTNRGSEDTQYF
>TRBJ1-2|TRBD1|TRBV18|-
TGTGCCAGCTCACCGTCCCGGGACAGGGTCTTCTATGGCTACACCTTC
CASSPSRDRVFYGYTF
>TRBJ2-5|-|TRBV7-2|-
TGTGCCAGCAGCTACGACGCAGGGGCCCAGTACTTC
CASSYDAGAQYF
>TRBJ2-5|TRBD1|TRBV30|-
TGTGCCTGGGACAGGGGGCTACAAGAGACCCAGTACTTC
CAWDRGLQETQYF
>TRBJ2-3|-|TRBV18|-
TGTGCCAGCTCACCAGGCCAAGGCACAGATACGCAGTATTTT
CASSPGQGTDTQYF
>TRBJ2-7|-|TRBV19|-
TGTGCCAGTAGTATAGATCTATGGGCCTACGAGCAGTACTTC
CASSIDLWAYEQYF
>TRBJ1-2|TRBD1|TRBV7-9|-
TGTGCCAGCAGCTCCCGACAGGGAGAAAACTATGGCTACACCTTC
CASSSRQGENYGYTF
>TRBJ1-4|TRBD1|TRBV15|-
TGTGCCACCAGCAGAACCGGTGGGACAGGAGAAAAACTGTTTTTT
CATSRTGGTGEKLFF
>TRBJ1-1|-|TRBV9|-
TGTGCCAGCAGCGTAACTGGGGGAGGGGGCACTGAAGCTTTCTTT
CASSVTGGGGTEAFF
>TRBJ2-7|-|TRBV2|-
TGTGCCAGCAAGGCTGGGGATACCTACGAGCAGTACTTC
CASKAGDTYEQYF
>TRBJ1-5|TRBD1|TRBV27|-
TGTGCCAGCAGTTTATTCAGGGGGTTCAATCAGCCCCAGCATTTT
CASSLFRGFNQPQHF
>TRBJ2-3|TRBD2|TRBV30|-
TGTGCCTGGAGGCATAGCGGGGGTTCCACGCAGTATTTT
CAWRHSGGSTQYF
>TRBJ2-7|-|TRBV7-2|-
TGTGCCAGCAGCTTAGTAGGGCAGGCCGGTTACGAGCAGTACTTC
CASSLVGQAGYEQYF
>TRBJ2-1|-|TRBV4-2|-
TGTGCCAGCAGCCAAGAGTCGATCTACAATGAGCAGTTCTTC
CASSQESIYNEQFF
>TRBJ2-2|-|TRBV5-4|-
TGTGCCAGCAGCTTGCAGAGACGCACCGGGGAGCTGTTTTTT
CASSLQRRTGELFF
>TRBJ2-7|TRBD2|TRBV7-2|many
TGTGCCAGCAGCTTAATAGGATGGGCTAGCGGGGGATACGAGCAGTACTTC
CASSLIGWASGGYEQYF
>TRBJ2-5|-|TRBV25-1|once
TGTGCCAGCAGTGTACATTCCCAGGGAGAGACCCAGTACTTC
CASSVHSQGETQYF
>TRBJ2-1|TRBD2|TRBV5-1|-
TGCGCCAGCAGCTTGGCCCTGCGCGGGAGGAACCGGACCCAGCAGTTCTTC
CASSLALRGRNRTQQFF
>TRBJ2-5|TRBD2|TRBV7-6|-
TGTGCCAGCAGTAGGACGGTAGCGGGAGTAGAGACCCAGTACTTC
CASSRTVAGVETQYF
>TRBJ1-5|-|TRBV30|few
TGTGCCTGGAGTGTATCTGGGAACCAGCCCCAGCATTTT
CAWSVSGNQPQHF
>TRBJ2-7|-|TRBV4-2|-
TGTGCCAGCAGCCCCCTCGTGGTCGGACTCCTGGACGAGCAGTACTTC
CASSPLVVGLLDEQYF
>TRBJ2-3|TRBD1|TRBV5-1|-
TGCGCCAGCAGCCTAGGGACAGGTTACACAGATACGCAGTATTTT
CASSLGTGYTDTQYF
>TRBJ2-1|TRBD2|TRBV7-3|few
TGTGCCAGCAGCTTCAGGCTAGCGGGAATCTACAATGAGCAGTTCTTC
CASSFRLAGIYNEQFF
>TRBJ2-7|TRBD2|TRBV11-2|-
TGTGCCAGCAGCCGGCCTAGCGGGAGATCGTACGAGCAGTACTTC
CASSRPSGRSYEQYF
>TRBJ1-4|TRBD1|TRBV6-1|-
TGTGCCAGCAGTGTCACCGGGACAGTTAATGAAAAACTGTTTTTT
CASSVTGTVNEKLFF
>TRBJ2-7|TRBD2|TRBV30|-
TGTGCCTGGAGCGCCGGGGGGATTACCTACGAGCAGTACTTC
CAWSAGGITYEQYF
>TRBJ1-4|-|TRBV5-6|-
TGTGCCAGCAGCTTGGCCGGGACGGGGAATGAAAAACTGTTTTTT
CASSLAGTGNEKLFF
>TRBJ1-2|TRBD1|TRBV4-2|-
TGTGCCAGCAGCCACCCTCAAGGGGACAGGGCCATTGGCTACACCTTC
CASSHPQGDRAIGYTF
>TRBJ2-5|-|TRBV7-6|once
TGTGCCAGCAGCTTAGGTCTGTTGGGGGACGAGACCCAGTACTTC
CASSLGLLGDETQYF
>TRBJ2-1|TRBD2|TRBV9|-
TGTGCCAGCAGCTTAACTAGCGGGAGCGCTTATGAGCAGTTCTTC
CASSLTSGSAYEQFF
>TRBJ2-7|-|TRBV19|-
TGTGCCAGTAGTATTAGTGGTTCCTACGAGCAGTACTTC
CASSISGSYEQYF
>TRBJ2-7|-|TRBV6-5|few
TGTGCCAGCAGTTACTCGATGATTTGGGGCGAGCAGTACTTC
CASSYSMIWGEQYF
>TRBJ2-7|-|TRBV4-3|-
TGCGCCAGCAGCCAAGACCGAGCGGACTACGAGCAGTACTTC
CASSQDRADYEQYF
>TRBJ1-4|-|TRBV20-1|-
TGCAGTGCTAGAAAGGGGCGGGAACTGTTTTTT
CSARKGRELFF
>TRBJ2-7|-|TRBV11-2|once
TGTGCCAGCAGTCAGGGGTTCGAGCAGTACTTC
CASSQGFEQYF
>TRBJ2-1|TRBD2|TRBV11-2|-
TGTGCCAGCAGCTTAGGTGGCGGGAGGGCTGGGAATGAGCAGTTCTTC
CASSLGGGRAGNEQFF
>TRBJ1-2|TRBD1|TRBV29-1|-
TGCAGCGCTAAACACCCAGGGGGTGGCTACACCTTC
CSAKHPGGGYTF
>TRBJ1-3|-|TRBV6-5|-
TGTGCCAGCAGCATCGACAGGTCGGCTGGAAACACCATATATTTT
CASSIDRSAGNTIYF
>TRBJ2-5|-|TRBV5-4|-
TGTGCCAGCAGCTTGGATATTAGGTACCAAGAGACCCAGTACTTC
CASSLDIRYQETQYF
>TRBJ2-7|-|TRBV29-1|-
TGCAGCGTTGTAAGAGACTACGAGCAGTACTTC
CSVVRDYEQYF
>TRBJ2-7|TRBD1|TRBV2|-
TGTGCCAGCAGTAATGGACAGGGTGGCGAGCAGTACTTC
CASSNGQGGEQYF
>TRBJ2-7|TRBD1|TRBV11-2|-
TGTGCCAGCAGCACGGACAGGGGGCGATACGAGCAGTACTTC
CASSTDRGRYEQYF
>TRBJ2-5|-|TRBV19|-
TGTGCCAGTAGTAGTTATCAAGAGACCCAGTACTTC
CASSSYQETQYF
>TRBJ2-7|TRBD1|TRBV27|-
TGTGCCAGCAGCTCCGGGACAGGGAATGGCGAGCAGTACTTC
CASSSGTGNGEQYF
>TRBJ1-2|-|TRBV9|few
TGTGCCAGCAGCGCCCCGCCCACCTTC
CASSAPPTF
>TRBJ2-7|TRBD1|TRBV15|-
TGTGCCACCAGCAGACTCGGACAGGGGTACGAGCAGTACTTC
CATSRLGQGYEQYF
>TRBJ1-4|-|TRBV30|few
TGTGCCCAAAACGGGGCTTGGAGTGAAAAACTGTTTTTT
CAQNGAWSEKLFF
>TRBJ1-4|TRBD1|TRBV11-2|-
TGTGCCAGCAGCCGAAGGACAGGGGGAAGACTAACTAATGAAAAACTGTTTTTT
CASSRRTGGRLTNEKLFF
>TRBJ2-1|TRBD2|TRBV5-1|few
TGCGCCAGCAGCTTGTTGACTAGCGGCGGTGAGCAGTTCTTC
CASSLLTSGGEQFF
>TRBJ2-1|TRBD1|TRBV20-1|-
TGCAGTGCAGAGACAGGGGACGAGCAGTTCTTC
CSAETGDEQFF
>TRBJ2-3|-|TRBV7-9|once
TGTGCCAGCAGCAAGGACGCGGACGATACGCAGTATTTT
CASSKDADDTQYF
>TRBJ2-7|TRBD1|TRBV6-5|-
TGTGCCAGCAGTATCCGGGACAGGGGTTACGAGCAGTACTTC
CASSIRDRGYEQYF